The following is a T cell receptor beta chain sequence with its context. Germline CDR1 and CDR2: SGHTS and YDEGEE. The V and J ends lost 6 bases and 0 bases respectively, with 18 bases between them. The CDR3 contains 16 residues. Original processing notes: Estimated nucleated cell counts came from reference gene primer amplification. Libraries were prepared by immunoSEQ multiplex PCR; TCRdb keeps only in-frame clonotypes and omits some of them. Clonal size and the V and J genes are those of that table, whereas D and trimming came from the DNA. The sample lists about 65,000 clones, 90% occurring once. The entry originates in a study of blood T cell repertoires in COVID-19. About the study: The origin of the acute and convalescent COVID-19 samples was the United States, Italy and Spain. Nucleic acid was either cDNA or gDNA, and it came from T cells, B-cell-depleted T cells, or PBMCs.

This chain uses TRBV5-8 with TRBJ1-1, with D perhaps TRBD1 (6 bases). The receptor was isolated from a man in his fifties or sixties with acute or convalescent COVID-19. The sequenced sample consisted of peripheral blood. The CDR3 here is CASTPRTASMNTEAFF. CDR3 coding DNA: TGTGCCAGCACCCCCCGGACAGCTTCGATGAACACTGAAGCTTTCTTT.